This entry features one TCR beta chain sequence. The CDR3 sequence is 17 residues long. CDR1 is MNHEY, CDR2 SVGEGT, per germline. The germline V and J ends were trimmed by 5 bases and 3 bases, with 21 bases remaining between them. TCRdb's table, derived via immunoSEQ multiplex PCR, lists solely in-frame clones and lacks some. The table has about 420,000 clones, 70% to 90% seen once. Treatment: roughly 20 received Ad26.COV2.S at low or high dose, single or two shots; 5 received placebo; per-sample allocation not given. Specimen acquisition occurred on day 63 following the initial vaccine or placebo injection. The entry originates in a study of Ad26.COV2.S vaccination and SARS-CoV-2 variants.

The chain recombines TRBV6-2 or TRBV6-3 with TRBJ2-3; D is ambiguous. The TCR comes from a person aged 18-60 years who received the Ad26.COV2.S COVID-19 vaccine or a placebo. Here the sequenced sample was peripheral blood, taken in a trial of Ad26.COV2.S vaccine versus placebo. The CDR3: CASSGTRYSAPTDTQYF. In nucleotides, the CDR3 is TGTGCCAGCAGTGGCACCCGGTACTCCGCACCGACAGATACGCAGTATTTT.